These T cell receptor beta chains were read from a single sample in a study of T-cell memory formation after mild COVID-19. One entry per CDR3 protein, called by TCRdb with MiXCR from the 5' RACE reads. This sample has some 450,000 distinct CDR3 sequences, with 15% to 20% found just once. Sequences were obtained from PBMCs or a T cell subset sorted from them (not recorded which). The receptors were gathered from an adult woman who had mild COVID-19 (a few samples of this study predate the infection). Cell type and time point are not known. CDR3s include the opening cysteine and the closing phenylalanine or tryptophan. A D gene is named only where the DNA matches it firmly. Part of the rows lack a size; the others show once, few, many or a class for expanded clones.

J gene: TRBJ2-1
clone size: -
V gene: TRBV14
D gene: TRBD2
CDR3 DNA: TGTGCCAGCAGCCAAATCAGGGAGGGTGAGCAGTTCTTC
CDR3 protein: CASSQIREGEQFF

J gene: TRBJ2-5
clone size: many
V gene: TRBV6-5
D gene: TRBD1
CDR3 DNA: TGTGCCAGCAGGACACAGGGGAACCAAGAGACCCAGTACTTC
CDR3 protein: CASRTQGNQETQYF

J gene: TRBJ1-1
clone size: many
V gene: TRBV7-6
D gene: -
CDR3 DNA: TGTGCCAGCAGCTTAGTCGGAGTATTGAACACTGAAGCTTTCTTT
CDR3 protein: CASSLVGVLNTEAFF

J gene: TRBJ2-3
clone size: few
V gene: TRBV27
D gene: -
CDR3 DNA: TGTGCCAGCAGAGGGTTCGGGGCCCTTAGCACAGATACGCAGTATTTT
CDR3 protein: CASRGFGALSTDTQYF

J gene: TRBJ2-3
clone size: few
V gene: TRBV9
D gene: TRBD2
CDR3 DNA: TGTGCCAGCAGCGTAGAAGTAGCGGGGTACACAGATACGCAGTATTTT
CDR3 protein: CASSVEVAGYTDTQYF

J gene: TRBJ2-3
clone size: few
V gene: TRBV6-1
D gene: TRBD1
CDR3 DNA: TGTGCCAGCAGTGATTTAGAGGACAGGGGAATTAGCACAGATACGCAGTATTTT
CDR3 protein: CASSDLEDRGISTDTQYF

J gene: TRBJ2-2
clone size: -
V gene: TRBV21-1
D gene: -
CDR3 DNA: TGTGCCAGCAATCAACCGGGTCCGAACACCGGGGAGCTGTTTTTT
CDR3 protein: CASNQPGPNTGELFF

J gene: TRBJ2-6
clone size: -
V gene: TRBV12-3/TRBV12-4
D gene: -
CDR3 DNA: TGTGCCAGCGGAGGGGTGAGCGGGGCCAACGTCCTGACTTTC
CDR3 protein: CASGGVSGANVLTF

J gene: TRBJ2-5
clone size: few
V gene: TRBV15
D gene: TRBD2
CDR3 DNA: TGTGCCACCAGCAGAGGACTAGCGGGAGTTGAGACCCAGTACTTC
CDR3 protein: CATSRGLAGVETQYF

J gene: TRBJ2-3
clone size: -
V gene: TRBV29-1
D gene: -
CDR3 DNA: TGCAGCGTTGACTGGGCTAGCAGCACAGATACGCAGTATTTT
CDR3 protein: CSVDWASSTDTQYF

J gene: TRBJ1-2
clone size: -
V gene: TRBV7-9
D gene: TRBD1
CDR3 DNA: TGTGCCAGCAGCTCCCAGGGAGGACAGGGAATTAACTATGGCTACACCTTC
CDR3 protein: CASSSQGGQGINYGYTF

J gene: TRBJ2-1
clone size: -
V gene: TRBV5-1
D gene: -
CDR3 DNA: TGCGCCAGCAGCTCAACTGAACGGAGGCCCAATGAGCAGTTCTTC
CDR3 protein: CASSSTERRPNEQFF

J gene: TRBJ2-4
clone size: -
V gene: TRBV28
D gene: -
CDR3 DNA: TGTGCCAGCAGTTTATCCCGGAGAGGCATTCAGTACTTC
CDR3 protein: CASSLSRRGIQYF

J gene: TRBJ2-5
clone size: few
V gene: TRBV12-3/TRBV12-4
D gene: -
CDR3 DNA: TGTGCCAGCAGGACTACAGGGGGGGAAGAGACCCAGTACTTC
CDR3 protein: CASRTTGGEETQYF

J gene: TRBJ2-2
clone size: -
V gene: TRBV23-1
D gene: TRBD1
CDR3 DNA: TGCGCCAGCAGTCATGGGACAGGGAGGCCCGGGGAGCTGTTTTTT
CDR3 protein: CASSHGTGRPGELFF

J gene: TRBJ1-2
clone size: -
V gene: TRBV24-1
D gene: TRBD1
CDR3 DNA: TGTGCCACCAGTGACAACCCTGGACAGGGAGCTAACTATGGCTACACCTTC
CDR3 protein: CATSDNPGQGANYGYTF

J gene: TRBJ2-7
clone size: few
V gene: TRBV20-1
D gene: TRBD2
CDR3 DNA: TGCAGTGTAGAAGTTAGCGGGGGGGCTTTGTACGAGCAGTACTTC
CDR3 protein: CSVEVSGGALYEQYF

J gene: TRBJ2-7
clone size: -
V gene: TRBV2
D gene: -
CDR3 DNA: TGTGCCGGCTTCGGAGGGGCCTCCTACGAGCAGTACTTC
CDR3 protein: CAGFGGASYEQYF

J gene: TRBJ1-1
clone size: -
V gene: TRBV6-5
D gene: -
CDR3 DNA: TGTGCCAGCAGTTATGAGGGGGTCACTGAAGCTTTCTTT
CDR3 protein: CASSYEGVTEAFF

J gene: TRBJ2-3
clone size: -
V gene: TRBV10-3
D gene: -
CDR3 DNA: TGTGCCATCAGTGGGGGACAAGAAAACACAGATACGCAGTATTTT
CDR3 protein: CAISGGQENTDTQYF

J gene: TRBJ2-5
clone size: few
V gene: TRBV15
D gene: -
CDR3 DNA: TGTGCCACCAGCATGCGGTGGGAGACCCAGTACTTC
CDR3 protein: CATSMRWETQYF

J gene: TRBJ2-7
clone size: once
V gene: TRBV12-3/TRBV12-4
D gene: -
CDR3 DNA: TGTGCCAGCAGTTTGGGACCATGGGGCGGCGAGCAGTACTTC
CDR3 protein: CASSLGPWGGEQYF

J gene: TRBJ2-2
clone size: -
V gene: TRBV9
D gene: -
CDR3 DNA: TGTGCCAGCAGCGTAGGAGGGAGATCGAACACCGGGGAGCTGTTTTTT
CDR3 protein: CASSVGGRSNTGELFF

J gene: TRBJ2-1
clone size: -
V gene: TRBV18
D gene: -
CDR3 DNA: TGTGCCAGCTCACCACGGGAGCGCTCCTACAATGAGCAGTTCTTC
CDR3 protein: CASSPRERSYNEQFF

J gene: TRBJ2-1
clone size: -
V gene: TRBV7-2
D gene: TRBD1
CDR3 DNA: TGTGCCAGCAGCGACCGACAGGGCTCCTACAATGAGCAGTTCTTC
CDR3 protein: CASSDRQGSYNEQFF

J gene: TRBJ2-7
clone size: -
V gene: TRBV20-1
D gene: TRBD2
CDR3 DNA: TGCAGTGGAATAGCGGGGAACCTCTACGAGCAGTACTTC
CDR3 protein: CSGIAGNLYEQYF

J gene: TRBJ2-1
clone size: -
V gene: TRBV27
D gene: -
CDR3 DNA: TGTGCCAGCAGTTTCCGGGCCACCTACAATGAGCAGTTCTTC
CDR3 protein: CASSFRATYNEQFF

J gene: TRBJ2-2
clone size: -
V gene: TRBV3-1
D gene: TRBD2
CDR3 DNA: TGTGCCAGCCGGCCCGGACTAGCGGGAGTCACCGGGGAGCTGTTTTTT
CDR3 protein: CASRPGLAGVTGELFF

J gene: TRBJ2-1
clone size: -
V gene: TRBV5-1
D gene: -
CDR3 DNA: TGCGCCAGCAGCTTGGGGGCCATCTACAATGAGCAGTTCTTC
CDR3 protein: CASSLGAIYNEQFF

J gene: TRBJ2-7
clone size: few
V gene: TRBV5-1
D gene: -
CDR3 DNA: TGCGCCAGCAGCTTCCCCGAGGGAATCGAGCAGTACTTC
CDR3 protein: CASSFPEGIEQYF

J gene: TRBJ1-5
clone size: few
V gene: TRBV7-8
D gene: TRBD1
CDR3 DNA: TGTGCCAGCAGCTTAGCGTCACAGGGGGAGAATCAGCCCCAGCATTTT
CDR3 protein: CASSLASQGENQPQHF

J gene: TRBJ2-5
clone size: -
V gene: TRBV12-3/TRBV12-4
D gene: -
CDR3 DNA: TGTGCCAGCAGTTTAAGGCTTGGCGGGGGCGGACAAGAGACCCAGTACTTC
CDR3 protein: CASSLRLGGGGQETQYF

J gene: TRBJ2-3
clone size: -
V gene: TRBV4-1
D gene: TRBD2
CDR3 DNA: TGCGCCAGCAGCCAAGGGGAGCGGGGGGGCCGTGTAGATACGCAGTATTTT
CDR3 protein: CASSQGERGGRVDTQYF

J gene: TRBJ1-6
clone size: few
V gene: TRBV11-3
D gene: -
CDR3 DNA: TGTGCCAGCAGCATGAGTAATTCACCCCTCCACTTT
CDR3 protein: CASSMSNSPLHF

J gene: TRBJ2-1
clone size: -
V gene: TRBV12-3/TRBV12-4
D gene: TRBD2
CDR3 DNA: TGTGCCAGCAGTTTAGGCCGGGGGGGCATCGGTGAGCAGTTCTTC
CDR3 protein: CASSLGRGGIGEQFF

J gene: TRBJ2-7
clone size: few
V gene: TRBV12-3/TRBV12-4
D gene: -
CDR3 DNA: TGTGCCAGCAGTCCCCCTCGTTTGGGAGGAACGTCAACCTACGAGCAGTACTTC
CDR3 protein: CASSPPRLGGTSTYEQYF

J gene: TRBJ1-1
clone size: -
V gene: TRBV18
D gene: TRBD1
CDR3 DNA: TGTGCCAGCTCACCAGCGCCGGGACAGGAGACTGAAGCTTTCTTT
CDR3 protein: CASSPAPGQETEAFF

J gene: TRBJ2-7
clone size: few
V gene: TRBV12-3/TRBV12-4
D gene: -
CDR3 DNA: TGTGCCAGCAGCCTATTTCGGCTCGAGCAGTACTTC
CDR3 protein: CASSLFRLEQYF

J gene: TRBJ2-2
clone size: -
V gene: TRBV2
D gene: TRBD1
CDR3 DNA: TGTGCCAGCAGGGGATCGGGACAGGGTAACACCGGGGAGCTGTTTTTT
CDR3 protein: CASRGSGQGNTGELFF

J gene: TRBJ2-1
clone size: -
V gene: TRBV21-1
D gene: -
CDR3 DNA: TGTGCCAGCAGCAAAGAGGCGGGAGGGTCATACAATGAGCAGTTCTTC
CDR3 protein: CASSKEAGGSYNEQFF

J gene: TRBJ2-2
clone size: -
V gene: TRBV6-1
D gene: -
CDR3 DNA: TGTGCCAGCAGTGAGGCCGGGACATTTACCGGGGAGCTGTTTTTT
CDR3 protein: CASSEAGTFTGELFF

J gene: TRBJ1-1
clone size: many
V gene: TRBV6-2/TRBV6-3
D gene: -
CDR3 DNA: TGTGCCAGCAGTTACTCGACGGGCGAAGCTTTCTTT
CDR3 protein: CASSYSTGEAFF

J gene: TRBJ2-2
clone size: -
V gene: TRBV20-1
D gene: TRBD1
CDR3 DNA: TGCAGTGCTAGAACAGGGGGCCGCGGCACCGGGGAGCTGTTTTTT
CDR3 protein: CSARTGGRGTGELFF

J gene: TRBJ2-7
clone size: -
V gene: TRBV6-2/TRBV6-3
D gene: -
CDR3 DNA: TGTGCCAGCAGTACGGTTGGAGGGGCGCGCTACGAGCAGTACTTC
CDR3 protein: CASSTVGGARYEQYF

J gene: TRBJ2-7
clone size: many
V gene: TRBV28
D gene: -
CDR3 DNA: TGTGCCAGCAGTTTAGGGGGAACCTCCTACGAGCAGTACTTC
CDR3 protein: CASSLGGTSYEQYF

J gene: TRBJ2-1
clone size: -
V gene: TRBV15
D gene: -
CDR3 DNA: TGTGCCACCAGCAGAGATCCGCAGGGGTGGGAGTTCTTC
CDR3 protein: CATSRDPQGWEFF

J gene: TRBJ2-1
clone size: few
V gene: TRBV12-3/TRBV12-4
D gene: -
CDR3 DNA: TGTGCCAGCAGTTTACCACCTTACAATGAGCAGTTCTTC
CDR3 protein: CASSLPPYNEQFF

J gene: TRBJ2-5
clone size: -
V gene: TRBV24-1
D gene: TRBD2
CDR3 DNA: TGTGCCACCAGTGACTCGGGGGGGCGAGAGACCCAGTACTTC
CDR3 protein: CATSDSGGRETQYF

J gene: TRBJ1-6
clone size: -
V gene: TRBV20-1
D gene: -
CDR3 DNA: TGCAGTGCGAGAGCTATTCGTGGCAGCAATTCACCCCTCCACTTT
CDR3 protein: CSARAIRGSNSPLHF

J gene: TRBJ2-1
clone size: -
V gene: TRBV24-1
D gene: -
CDR3 DNA: TGTGCCACCAGTGAACCTCCCGACGATGAGCAGTTCTTC
CDR3 protein: CATSEPPDDEQFF

J gene: TRBJ2-7
clone size: few
V gene: TRBV15
D gene: -
CDR3 DNA: TGTGCCACCAGCAGCGAACGTGGGCCCTCCTACGAGCAGTACTTC
CDR3 protein: CATSSERGPSYEQYF

J gene: TRBJ2-7
clone size: -
V gene: TRBV20-1
D gene: TRBD2
CDR3 DNA: TGCAGTGCTAGAGTCAGACTAGCCGGCTACGAGCAGTACTTC
CDR3 protein: CSARVRLAGYEQYF

J gene: TRBJ2-1
clone size: -
V gene: TRBV5-4
D gene: TRBD2
CDR3 DNA: TGTGCCAGCAGCTCGAGACTAGCGGGAGGGCGAAACAATGAGCAGTTCTTC
CDR3 protein: CASSSRLAGGRNNEQFF

J gene: TRBJ1-4
clone size: -
V gene: TRBV14
D gene: -
CDR3 DNA: TGTGCCAGCAGCCAAGATTTAAGGGGACGGGGTGAAAAACTGTTTTTT
CDR3 protein: CASSQDLRGRGEKLFF